Reported below is one T cell receptor beta chain. Which antigen it targets is not known. The junction does not match germline at one end; this may be a read error. The immunoSEQ Assay, a bias-controlled multiplex PCR, was used to amplify TCRbeta CDR3 regions from genomic DNA. On the authors' methods: The number of nucleated cells in each sample was estimated from the amplification of reference gene primers within the assay. Sequence reads were collapsed and filtered to measure the absolute abundance of every unique TCRbeta CDR3 rearrangement. Productive Simpson clonality was computed per sample as the square root of Simpson's diversity index over productive rearrangements. The table comes from immuneACCESS by way of TCRdb, which keeps in-frame sequences with V and J called. Part of the clones is missing from these tables; in studies checked, under half for an unresolved V gene and the rest for unknown reasons. V and J calls and clone size are given by that table; D and trimming were obtained from the DNA. This sample has over 60,000 clones in its table, and roughly 80% of those were observed once. The ten largest clonotypes hold 18% of the sample.

This sample was included in a study of blood T cell repertoires in COVID-19 (dated by TCRdb to between 2020 and 2021). About the study as a whole: Collaborator samples came from the United States, Italy and Spain and covered acute and convalescent phases of COVID-19. The material from the prospective study consisted of cDNA or gDNA derived from T cells, B-cell-depleted T cells, or PBMCs. The dataset comprised deeply sampled blood TCRbeta repertoires from subjects exposed to, actively infected with, or recovered from COVID-19. The repertoires were made available in a free public database intended to serve as a resource for research on the immune response to SARS-CoV-2. Samples were obtained from the ongoing ImmuneRACE study (first 160 participants) and from roughly 1,300 subjects provided by 6 global collaborators. Nearly every sample came with metadata listing a de-identified subject ID, COVID-19 status, age in years and sex. Where available, HLA class I and class II types were taken from metadata supplied by the sample provider and were not determined by assay-based typing. The investigation overall reported the following: Clinical and demographic metadata were provided uncurated, with the amount varying by source and participant.

Each collaborating institution followed its own protocols to collect whole blood in K2EDTA tubes. For TCRbeta analysis, collaborators shipped samples as frozen whole blood, isolated PBMCs, or DNA extracted from either of those sample types. The CDR3, from cysteine to phenylalanine, totals 13 residues. Only CDR3 DNA remains: 39 bases, in frame from the first base. The CDR1 and CDR2 encoded by the germline V gene (reference sequence) are LGHDT and YNNKEL. The source material was peripheral blood. The origin of this receptor is a human donor in a cohort sampled during active COVID-19. Recombination connected TRBV3-1 (or the pseudogene TRBV3-2) to TRBJ2-7, with TRBD1 matching 10 junction bases. The CDR3 region reads CASSQGQGALWNF. The DNA sequence is as follows: TGTGCCAGCAGCCAAGGACAGGGGGCTCTATGGAACTTC.